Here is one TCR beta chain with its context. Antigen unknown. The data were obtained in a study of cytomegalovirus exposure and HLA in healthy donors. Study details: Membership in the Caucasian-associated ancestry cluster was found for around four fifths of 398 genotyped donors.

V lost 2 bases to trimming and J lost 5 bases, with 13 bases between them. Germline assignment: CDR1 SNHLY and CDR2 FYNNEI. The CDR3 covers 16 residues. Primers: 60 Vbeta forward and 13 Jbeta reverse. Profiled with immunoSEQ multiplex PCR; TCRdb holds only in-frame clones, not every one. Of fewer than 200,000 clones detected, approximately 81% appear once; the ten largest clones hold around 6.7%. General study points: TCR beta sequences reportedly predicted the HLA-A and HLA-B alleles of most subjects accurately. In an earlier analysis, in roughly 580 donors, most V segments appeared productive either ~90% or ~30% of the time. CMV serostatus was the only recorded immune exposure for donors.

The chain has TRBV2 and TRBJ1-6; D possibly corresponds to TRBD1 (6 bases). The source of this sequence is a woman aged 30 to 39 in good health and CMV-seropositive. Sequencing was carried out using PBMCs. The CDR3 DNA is TGTGCCAGCAGTGAACGGGGGGGCTTTAATAATTCACCCCTCCACTTT. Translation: CASSERGGFNNSPLHF.